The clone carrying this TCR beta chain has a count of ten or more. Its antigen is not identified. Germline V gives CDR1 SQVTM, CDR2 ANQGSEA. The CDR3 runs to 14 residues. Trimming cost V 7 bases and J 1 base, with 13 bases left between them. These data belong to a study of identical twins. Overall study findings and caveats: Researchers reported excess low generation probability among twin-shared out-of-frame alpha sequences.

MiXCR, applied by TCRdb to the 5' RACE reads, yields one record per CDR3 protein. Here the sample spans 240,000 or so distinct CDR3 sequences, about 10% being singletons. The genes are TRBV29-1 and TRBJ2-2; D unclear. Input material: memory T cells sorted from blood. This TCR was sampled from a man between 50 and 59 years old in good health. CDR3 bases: TGCAGCGCCCGGACGGCCATGAACACCGGGGAGCTGTTTTTT. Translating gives CSARTAMNTGELFF.